A single sample gave rise to the 5 T cell receptor beta chains below, sequenced in a study of cytomegalovirus exposure and HLA in healthy donors. Primers included in the PCR were 60 Vbeta and 13 Jbeta primers. Repertoires were generated with immunoSEQ multiplex PCR, while TCRdb's copy carries only in-frame clones and drops some. Found here are some 190,000 clones, approximately 73% of them singletons; the top ten hold around 2.3%. Sample: PBMCs. The receptor set was obtained from a woman aged 30 to 39 in good health and CMV-seropositive.

The chain employs TRBV7-8 and TRBJ2-5; D gene ambiguous. V lost 3 bases, J lost 4 bases, and 9 bases lay in between. This CDR3 is 13 amino acids long. Germline V gene sequence: CDR1 SGHVS, CDR2 FQNEAQ. CDR3 in DNA: TGTGCCAGCAGCTTGCAGGTGGGAGAGACCCAGTACTTC. Amino acid sequence: CASSLQVGETQYF.

A few counts support this clone. The V call is TRBV5-6, the J call TRBJ2-1, with TRBD2 as a possible D gene (6 bases). Trimming left V 3 bases short and J 2 bases short, with 12 bases between. Germline-derived CDR1 and CDR2 are SGHDT and YYEEEE. There are 15 residues in the CDR3. The CDR3 is CASSWGRGTYNEQFF. DNA of the CDR3: TGTGCCAGCAGCTGGGGTCGGGGGACCTACAATGAGCAGTTCTTC.

Regarding this clone: Different DNA sequences within this sample yield the same CDR3. The V and J genes are TRBV2 and TRBJ1-6; possibly TRBD1 for D (5 bases). The CDR3 length is 15 residues. Germline V gene lookup returns CDR1 SNHLY and CDR2 FYNNEI. The DNA of the CDR3 is TGTGCTACCCAAAGGGCAGGGAGGGATAATTCACCCCTCCACTTT. Amino acids: CATQRAGRDNSPLHF.

This clone was seen a handful of times. The DNA for the CDR3 is TGTGCCAGCAGTCGACAGGGGGCGAGGGGAAACACCATATATTTT. Translation gives CASSRQGARGNTIYF. This chain connects TRBV28 to TRBJ1-3; 10 bases are shared with TRBD1. The germline V gene has CDR1 MDHEN and CDR2 SYDVKM. This CDR3 contains 15 residues. The V segment lost 5 bases and the J segment 4 bases; nucleotides outside the gene matches: 5. Supplemented by reference TRBV28 and TRBJ1-3, the full variable domain reads DVKVTQSSRYLVKRTGEKVFLECVQDMDHENMFWYRQDPGLGLRLIYFSYDVKMKEKGDIPEGYSVSREKKERFSLILESASTNQTSMYLCASSRQGARGNTIYFGEGSWLTVV.

The CDR3 DNA reads TGTGCCAGCAGCCAAGAACTAGCGGGGGGCTTGCGGGGCACAGATACGCAGTATTTT. It yields the protein CASSQELAGGLRGTDTQYF. This chain connects TRBV4-2 to TRBJ2-3; TRBD2 aligns across 12 bases. The CDR3 sequence is 19 residues long. The germline V gene has CDR1 LGHNA and CDR2 YNFKEQ. V lost 0 bases and J lost 1; bases outside the gene matches: 8.